Below are 19 T cell receptor beta chains sequenced from a single sample in a study of shared clonotypes between healthy human individuals. The method was immunoSEQ multiplex PCR; TCRdb's version includes in-frame clones alone and lacks a portion of them. Among under 2.5 million clones, less than 95% were seen once, and the ten largest hold about 0.36%. The sequenced sample consisted of naive CD4+ T cells from PBMCs. Subset noted: CD45RA+ positively selected. The receptor source for this set is a young man in good health. Some clones in this sample may be carry-over from other donors' samples.

There are a few counts of this clone. J is TRBJ2-7 and V is TRBV5-1; maybe TRBD1 (5 bases). The V end was cut by 2 bases, the J end by 2 bases, with 11 bases between. Looked up from germline, CDR1 is SGHRS and CDR2 is YFSETQ. The CDR3 sequence is 14 residues long. The CDR3 DNA reads as TGCGCCAGCAGCTTCGCATCAGGGACCTACGAGCAGTACTTC. Amino acid sequence: CASSFASGTYEQYF.

The CDR3 DNA sequence: TGTGCCTGGTGGGGGGCAGCTAACTATGGCTACACCTTC. Translation gives CAWWGAANYGYTF. The chain links TRBV30 to TRBJ1-2, with D possibly being TRBD1 (6 bases). The germline V gene has CDR1 GTSNPN and CDR2 SVGIG (reference sequence). There are 13 residues in the CDR3. With 5 bases removed from V and 0 bases from J, the gap between germline ends came to 10 bases.

J is TRBJ2-1 and V is TRBV18; 11 nucleotides line up with TRBD1. V shed 5 bases, J shed 2 bases, and the junction held 2 bases outside the gene matches. CDR3 size: 15 residues. Looked up from germline, CDR1 is KGHSH and CDR2 is LQKENI. CDR3 nucleotides: TGTGCCAGCTCATGGGGACAGGGGGCCTACAATGAGCAGTTCTTC. Translated: CASSWGQGAYNEQFF.

The J gene is TRBJ2-7, the V gene TRBV11-1; 7 bases fit TRBD2. CDR1 is SGHAT, CDR2 FQDESV, per germline (reference sequence). V lost 3 bases and J lost 1; bases outside the gene matches: 6. This CDR3 is 15 amino acids long. DNA of the CDR3: TGTGCCAGCAGCTTCGGAGGGAGGGAGTCCTACGAGCAGTACTTC. This codes for CASSFGGRESYEQYF.

A single count supports this clone. V and J are TRBV5-1 and TRBJ2-1, with 8 nucleotides matching TRBD2. Germline trimming cut 0 bases from V and 8 bases from J; bases unmatched to any gene: 7. This CDR3 is 15 amino acids long. Germline V gives CDR1 SGHRS, CDR2 YFSETQ. The CDR3: CASSLVPPGGYEQFF. Written as DNA, the CDR3 is TGCGCCAGCAGCTTGGTTCCCCCGGGGGGGTATGAGCAGTTCTTC.

This rearrangement joins TRBV28 to TRBJ2-5, with D possibly being TRBD1 (5 bases). The J call may be mistaken, given a closer DNA end match to TRBJ2-7. This CDR3 has 14 residues. The germline gives CDR1 MDHEN, CDR2 SYDVKM. The CDR3 DNA reads TGTGCCAGCGGTGGGGCAGGAAGTCTCTACGAGCAGTACTTC. This gives the protein CASGGAGSLYEQYF.

The chain uses TRBV7-9 and TRBJ1-4; possibly TRBD1 for D (5 bases). Per the germline V gene, CDR1 is SEHNR and CDR2 is FQNEAQ (reference sequence). This CDR3 is 15 amino acids long. Trimming took 1 base from V and 0 from J, leaving 6 bases between them. The CDR3 region is CASSLGDATNEKLFF. The CDR3 DNA is TGTGCCAGCAGCTTAGGGGACGCAACTAATGAAAAACTGTTTTTT.

This clone was detected only a few times. This chain joins TRBV30 and TRBJ1-1; D ambiguous. V was pared by 3 bases and J by 3 bases, with 20 bases between. CDR3 length: 16 amino acids. Germline lookup yields CDR1 GTSNPN and CDR2 SVGIG (reference sequence). The CDR3 region has the DNA TGTGCCTGGAGCCCTACTAAGGTGTCTATCCACACTGAAGCTTTCTTT. This encodes CAWSPTKVSIHTEAFF.

The chain combines TRBV19 with TRBJ1-3; 12 bases are shared with TRBD1. The CDR3 extends over 17 amino acids. CDR1 is LNHDA, CDR2 SQIVND, per germline (reference sequence). V shed 5 bases, J shed 4 bases, and the junction held 9 bases outside the gene matches. CDR3 sequence (DNA): TGTGCCAGTAGTGGTTGGGACAGGGGGCTTCGAGGAAACACCATATATTTT. Translation: CASSGWDRGLRGNTIYF.

Comments on this clone: In the same sample, other DNA sequences code for this CDR3. This chain connects TRBV30 to TRBJ2-6; no firm D call. With 0 bases removed from V and 3 bases from J, the gap between germline ends came to 3 bases. The CDR3 extends over 13 amino acids. Germline CDR1 GTSNPN, CDR2 SVGIG (reference sequence). The DNA for the CDR3 is TGTGCCTGGAGTGTGTTTGGGGCCAACGTCCTGACTTTC. Translated: CAWSVFGANVLTF.

J is TRBJ2-5 and V is TRBV28, with TRBD1 matching over 10 bases. CDR1 MDHEN and CDR2 SYDVKM come from the germline V gene. Trimming removed 3 bases from V and 4 bases from J; junction bases left unmatched: 5. The CDR3 runs to 15 residues. CDR3 region: CASSFRTGGRETQYF. The CDR3 nucleotides read TGTGCCAGCAGTTTCAGGACAGGGGGAAGAGAGACCCAGTACTTC.

The V gene is TRBV14, the J gene TRBJ2-5; D gene uncertain. Trimming took off 2 bases at V and 5 bases at J, with 9 bases between the two ends. CDR3 length: 13 residues. Germline CDR1 reads SGHDN; CDR2 reads FVKESK. CDR3 sequence reads: CASSQPPPETQYF. In DNA form, the CDR3 reads TGTGCCAGCAGCCAACCCCCCCCGGAGACCCAGTACTTC.

J is TRBJ2-2 and V is TRBV30, with D perhaps matching TRBD2 (5 bases). Per germline, CDR1 GTSNPN and CDR2 SVGIG (reference sequence). The V end lost 0 bases, the J end lost 2 bases, and 13 bases lay between the germline ends. The CDR3 runs to 16 residues. The DNA of the CDR3 is TGTGCCTGGAGTGTAACCGCTAGCCGTAACACCGGGGAGCTGTTTTTT. This sequence encodes CAWSVTASRNTGELFF.

The chain combines TRBV19 with TRBJ1-2; 9 nucleotides align to TRBD1. CDR1 LNHDA and CDR2 SQIVND come from the germline V gene (reference sequence). This CDR3 spans 14 amino acids. With 5 bases clipped from V and 3 bases from J, the junction kept 4 bases outside the gene matches. The CDR3 DNA sequence: TGTGCCAGTAGTTACCGGGACAGGGACTATGGCTACACCTTC. Its translation: CASSYRDRDYGYTF.

The chain employs TRBV28 and TRBJ1-5; 10 bases match TRBD1. Per germline, CDR1 MDHEN and CDR2 SYDVKM. The J segment lost 2 bases and the V segment lost 4 bases, leaving 14 bases of the junction unmatched. CDR3 length: 19 amino acids. CDR3 loop: CASSSPMSDRGQGNQPQHF. The CDR3 DNA reads as TGTGCCAGCAGTTCGCCAATGTCCGACAGGGGGCAGGGCAATCAGCCCCAGCATTTT.

The V call is TRBV2, the J call TRBJ2-3; D may be TRBD1 (5 bases). This CDR3 is 15 amino acids long. V was pared by 4 bases and J by 5 bases, with 16 bases between. Germline assignment: CDR1 SNHLY and CDR2 FYNNEI. CDR3 in amino acids: CASSGLDIAQDTQYF. The CDR3 DNA sequence: TGTGCCAGCAGTGGTCTGGACATCGCCCAAGATACGCAGTATTTT.

As to this clone: The sample has other DNA sequences that encode this CDR3 too. The chain recombines TRBV5-1 with TRBJ2-7, with D unresolved. The germline V gene encodes CDR1 SGHRS and CDR2 YFSETQ. This CDR3 has 11 residues. V gave up 3 bases and J gave up 3 bases, with 4 bases separating them. CDR3 sequence reads: CASSSGYEQYF. The CDR3, as DNA: TGCGCCAGCAGCTCTGGCTACGAGCAGTACTTC. The whole variable domain, filled in from reference TRBV5-1 and TRBJ2-7, reads KAGVTQTPRYLIKTRGQQVTLSCSPISGHRSVSWYQQTPGQGLQFLFEYFSETQRNKGNFPGRFSGRQFSNSRSEMNVSTLELGDSALYLCASSSGYEQYFGPGTRLTVT.

This clone appeared once. The sample has other DNA sequences that encode this CDR3 too. The chain employs TRBV9 and TRBJ2-1; TRBD2 matches at 8 bases. The CDR3 length is 15 residues. V was pared by 0 bases and J by 4 bases, with 3 bases of the junction left unmatched. Germline loops: CDR1 SGDLS, CDR2 YYNGEE. The chain's CDR3 is CASSVDSGIYNEQFF. The CDR3 DNA is TGTGCCAGCAGCGTAGATAGCGGGATTTACAATGAGCAGTTCTTC.

The gene calls are TRBV7-2 and TRBJ2-3; 9 bases match TRBD2. Germline V gene data show CDR1 as SGHTA and CDR2 as FQGNSA. There are 15 residues in the CDR3. The ends lost 2 bases at V and 6 bases at J; junction bases unmatched: 6. CDR3 amino acids: CASSLQRGVLDTQYF. The CDR3 DNA sequence: TGTGCCAGCAGCTTACAGCGGGGGGTCTTGGATACGCAGTATTTT.